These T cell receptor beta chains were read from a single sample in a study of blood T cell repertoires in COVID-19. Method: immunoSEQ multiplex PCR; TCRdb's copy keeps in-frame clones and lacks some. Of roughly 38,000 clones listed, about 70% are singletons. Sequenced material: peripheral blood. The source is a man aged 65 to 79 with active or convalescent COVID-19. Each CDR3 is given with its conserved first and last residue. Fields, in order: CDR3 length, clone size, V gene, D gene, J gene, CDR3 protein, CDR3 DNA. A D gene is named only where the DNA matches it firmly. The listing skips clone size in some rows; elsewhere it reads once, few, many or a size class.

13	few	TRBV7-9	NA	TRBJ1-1	CASSLLGGTEAFF	TGTGCCAGCAGCTTATTGGGGGGCACTGAAGCTTTCTTT
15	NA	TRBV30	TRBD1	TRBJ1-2	CAWSVRGQGLYGYTF	TGTGCCTGGAGTGTACGGGGACAGGGACTGTATGGCTACACCTTC
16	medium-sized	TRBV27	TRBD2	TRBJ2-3	CASSLQSGGGTDTQYF	TGTGCCAGCAGTTTGCAGAGCGGGGGGGGCACAGATACGCAGTATTTT
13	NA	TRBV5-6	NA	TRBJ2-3	CASSASRGDTQYF	TGTGCCAGCAGCGCGTCTCGGGGAGATACGCAGTATTTT
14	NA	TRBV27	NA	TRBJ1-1	CASSYEGTLTEAFF	TGTGCCAGCAGTTACGAGGGAACACTCACTGAAGCTTTCTTT
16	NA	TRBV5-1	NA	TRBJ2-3	CASSSPAGLSTDTQYF	TGCGCCAGCAGCTCGCCAGCGGGTCTTAGCACAGATACGCAGTATTTT
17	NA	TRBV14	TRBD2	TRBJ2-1	CASSQDRGLAGGPHGFF	TGTGCCAGCAGCCAAGACCGGGGACTAGCGGGGGGGCCCCACGGGTTCTTC
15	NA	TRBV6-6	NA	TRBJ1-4	CASRLRGGAGEKLFF	TGTGCCAGCAGGTTACGGGGAGGGGCTGGTGAAAAACTGTTTTTT
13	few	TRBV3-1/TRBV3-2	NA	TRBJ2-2	CASSLQDTGELFF	TGTGCCAGCAGCCTACAAGACACCGGGGAGCTGTTTTTT
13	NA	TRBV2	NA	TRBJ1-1	CASRTDGSGKAFF	TGTGCCAGCAGGACCGACGGGTCCGGGAAAGCTTTCTTT
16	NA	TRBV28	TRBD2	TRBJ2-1	CASSTRTSGGYNEQFF	TGTGCCAGCAGCACCCGGACTAGCGGGGGTTACAATGAGCAGTTCTTC
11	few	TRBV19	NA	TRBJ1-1	CASTTWTEAFF	TGTGCCAGTACCACTTGGACTGAAGCTTTCTTT
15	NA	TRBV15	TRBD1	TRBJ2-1	CATSRQTGAYNEQFF	TGTGCCACCAGCAGGCAAACAGGGGCCTACAATGAGCAGTTCTTC
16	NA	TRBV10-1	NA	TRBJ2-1	CASSESGRGSYNEQFF	TGCGCCAGCAGTGAGTCTGGAAGGGGCTCCTACAATGAGCAGTTCTTC
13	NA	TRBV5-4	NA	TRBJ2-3	CASNGEVTDTQYF	TGTGCCAGCAACGGAGAAGTCACAGATACGCAGTATTTT
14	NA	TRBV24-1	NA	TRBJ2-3	CATNQGPITDTQYF	TGTGCCACCAATCAGGGGCCGATAACAGATACGCAGTATTTT
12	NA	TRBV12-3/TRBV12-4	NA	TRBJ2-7	CASSPSTTEQYF	TGTGCCAGCAGTCCCAGCACTACTGAGCAGTACTTC
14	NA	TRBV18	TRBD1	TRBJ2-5	CASSNGQGQETQYF	TGTGCCAGCTCAAACGGACAGGGTCAGGAGACCCAGTACTTC
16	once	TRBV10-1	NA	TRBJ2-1	CASSEDGRGRYNEQFF	TGCGCCAGCAGTGAGGATGGGCGGGGACGCTACAATGAGCAGTTCTTC
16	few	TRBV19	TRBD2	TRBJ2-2	CASRPTGGPVPGELFF	TGTGCCAGTAGACCCACGGGGGGACCTGTACCCGGGGAGCTGTTTTTT
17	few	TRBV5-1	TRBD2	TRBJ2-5	CASSSSVLAGGQETQYF	TGCGCCAGCAGCTCCTCCGTACTAGCGGGGGGCCAAGAGACCCAGTACTTC
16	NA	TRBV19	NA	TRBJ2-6	CASSINGGLGANVLTF	TGTGCCAGTAGTATAAACGGGGGGCTTGGGGCCAACGTCCTGACTTTC
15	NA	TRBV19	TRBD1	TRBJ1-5	CASTPTGGSNQPQHF	TGTGCCAGTACCCCGACAGGGGGAAGCAATCAGCCCCAGCATTTT
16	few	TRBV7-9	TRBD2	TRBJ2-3	CASSFGTSGGTDTQYF	TGTGCCAGCAGCTTTGGGACTAGCGGGGGGACAGATACGCAGTATTTT
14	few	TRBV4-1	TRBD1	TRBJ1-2	CASSQETGDYGYTF	TGCGCCAGCAGCCAAGAGACAGGGGACTATGGCTACACCTTC
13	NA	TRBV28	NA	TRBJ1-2	CASSPHIKNGYTF	TGTGCCAGCAGCCCTCACATTAAGAATGGCTACACCTTC